This T cell receptor beta chain was observed in a study of T cell responses to AZD1222 COVID-19 vaccine. Findings and limits, study-wide: Baseline seropositivity occurred in only six AZD1222 recipients. Donors skewed white British and female; clonal diversity was possibly underestimated.

On this clone itself: Its cognate antigen is unknown.

This CDR3 has 15 amino acids. The V and J ends lost 4 bases and 2 bases respectively, with 14 bases between them. Germline CDR1 and CDR2: KGHSH and LQKENI. Generated by immunoSEQ multiplex PCR, the TCRdb table keeps only in-frame clones and is missing some. The sample gives some 140,000 clones, 70% to 90% of which show up once; 1.9% is in the top ten. The sequence derives from an adult in good health. The V call is TRBV18, the J call TRBJ1-1, with D possibly being TRBD1 (6 bases). Here the sequenced sample was peripheral blood, taken on day 0 of AZD1222 vaccination. CDR3 nucleotide sequence: TGTGCCAGCTCACATCGACAGGACCAAAACACTGAAGCTTTCTTT. Its translation is CASSHRQDQNTEAFF.